The 8 T cell receptor beta chains below come from one sample, sequenced in a study of blood T cell repertoires in COVID-19. Sequenced by immunoSEQ multiplex PCR; TCRdb stores in-frame clones only, minus some. The table shows roughly 100,000 clones, with 75% to 85% occurring only once. Sample: peripheral blood. These receptors were collected from a woman of 80 years or more with acute or convalescent COVID-19.

The genes are TRBV2 and TRBJ1-2, with no clear D. Germline V gene sequence: CDR1 SNHLY, CDR2 FYNNEI. The CDR3 has 11 amino acids. V was clipped by 3 bases and J by 6 bases, with 5 bases between them. CDR3 loop: CASSDPDGYTF. CDR3 bases: TGTGCCAGCAGTGACCCTGATGGCTACACCTTC.

This chain uses TRBV5-1 with TRBJ2-2; 10 nucleotides match TRBD1. The CDR3 runs to 15 residues. Losses at the gene ends were 4 bases for V and 6 bases for J; bases not matched to a gene: 6. CDR1 is SGHRS, CDR2 YFSETQ, per germline. CDR3 sequence: CASSRPDRGAGELFF. CDR3 in DNA: TGCGCCAGCAGCAGACCGGACAGGGGGGCCGGGGAGCTGTTTTTT.

The J gene is TRBJ2-7, the V gene TRBV6-6; possibly TRBD1 for D (5 bases). Trimming cost V 4 bases and J 4 bases, with 11 bases left between them. This CDR3 is 13 amino acids long. The germline V gene encodes CDR1 MNHNY and CDR2 SVGAGI (reference sequence). CDR3 residues: CASSSPTEYEQYF. Written as DNA, the CDR3 is TGTGCCAGCAGTTCCCCGACAGAGTACGAGCAGTACTTC.

The chain uses TRBV6-6 and TRBJ2-5; D remains ambiguous. V was cut by 4 bases and J by 5 bases, with 11 bases left in between. Germline CDR1 reads MNHNY; CDR2 reads SVGAGI (reference sequence). CDR3 length equals 13 residues. The chain's CDR3 is CASSWSGEETQYF. For the CDR3, the DNA is TGTGCCAGCAGTTGGTCGGGTGAGGAGACCCAGTACTTC.

In its sample, this clone was seen a few times. The chain employs TRBV30 and TRBJ1-1; D possibly corresponds to TRBD1 (5 bases). Germline lookup yields CDR1 GTSNPN and CDR2 SVGIG (reference sequence). CDR3 size: 16 residues. V was pared by 1 base and J by 1 base, with 16 bases between. The CDR3, as DNA: TGTGCCTGGAGTGCGCCTTGGGGGGGTGGGAACACTGAAGCTTTCTTT. Its translation: CAWSAPWGGGNTEAFF.

The gene calls are TRBV4-3 and TRBJ2-3; perhaps TRBD2 as D (5 bases). Germline CDR1 reads LGHNA; CDR2 reads YSLEER. The CDR3 extends over 16 amino acids. V dropped 4 bases and J dropped 2 bases, with 16 bases sitting between them. The CDR3 region is CASSLLGSSNTDTQYF. The CDR3 coding sequence is TGCGCCAGCAGCCTTCTGGGGAGTTCTAACACAGATACGCAGTATTTT.

This clone is a singleton in its sample. The rearrangement joins TRBV7-3 to TRBJ1-1, with unresolved D. V lost 0 bases to trimming and J lost 6 bases, with 8 bases between them. In germline, CDR1 is SGHTA, CDR2 FQGTGA. The CDR3 totals 13 residues. DNA of the CDR3: TGTGCCAGCAGCTTAACTTTTAACTCTGAAGCTTTCTTT. Translated: CASSLTFNSEAFF.

Only a few counts were recorded for this clone. V and J are TRBV20-1 and TRBJ1-1; D ambiguous. Germline V gene lookup returns CDR1 DFQATT and CDR2 SNEGSKA (reference sequence). This CDR3 region has 11 residues. Here the CDR3 DNA reads TGCAGCTCGACTTTGAACACTGAAGCTTTCTTT. This encodes CSSTLNTEAFF.